This TCR beta chain emerged from a study of blood T cells in healthy people across ages. A J-beta primer mix and a sample-barcoded 5' primer were used in a second PCR of about 7 to 12 cycles. MiXCR was run by TCRdb on the 5' RACE reads, yielding one entry per CDR3 protein. Of some 1.8 million distinct CDR3 sequences in the sample, approximately 39% were seen once. Per the germline V gene, CDR1 is SGHTA and CDR2 is FQGNSA. The CDR3 sequence is 12 residues long. V trimming: 6 bases; J trimming: 10 bases; junction bases outside the gene matches: 7. The sequenced sample consisted of blood. The chain combines TRBV7-2 with TRBJ1-1; 8 bases align to TRBD1. The sequence came from a human donor in good health. CDR3 region: CASRNQGAGAFF. CDR3 sequence (DNA): TGTGCCAGCAGGAATCAGGGGGCCGGAGCTTTCTTT.